This TCR beta chain was observed in a study of T-cell reconstitution after alpha-beta-depleted transplantation in children. Study results and limitations: Certain patients had high TCRbeta diversity at day 60, and it came from recipient T cells and thymic progenitors that survived.

As it was prepared, the TCRbeta library received unique molecular identifiers. TCRdb re-called the PCR reads with MiXCR, one entry per CDR3 protein. This sample has approximately 650,000 distinct CDR3 sequences, with roughly 13% found just once. This CDR3 comprises 14 residues. V was pared by 1 base and J by 3 bases, with 8 bases between. The germline V gene has CDR1 MGHRA and CDR2 YSYEKL. This clonotype has at least ten counts. Antigen unknown. The chain links TRBV4-1 to TRBJ2-3, with D possibly TRBD2 on 5 matching bases. This clonotype was sampled from a girl aged 2-10 years with congenital amegakaryocytic thrombocytopenia, due to receive a stem cell transplant. Material: PBMCs, obtained before TCRalphabeta/CD19-depleted stem cell transplant. The DNA for the CDR3 is TGCGCCAGCAGCCAAGTAAGAGGGACAGATACGCAGTATTTT. As protein: CASSQVRGTDTQYF.